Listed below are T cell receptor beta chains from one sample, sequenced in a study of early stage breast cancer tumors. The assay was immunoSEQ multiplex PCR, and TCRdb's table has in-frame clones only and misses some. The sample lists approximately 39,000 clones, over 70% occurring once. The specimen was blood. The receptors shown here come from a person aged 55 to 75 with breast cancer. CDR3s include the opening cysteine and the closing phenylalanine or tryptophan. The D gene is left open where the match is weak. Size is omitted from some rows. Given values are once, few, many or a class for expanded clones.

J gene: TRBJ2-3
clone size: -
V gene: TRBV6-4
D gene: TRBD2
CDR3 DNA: TGTGCCAGCAGTGACGGGGCTAGCGGGAGCGATACGCAGTATTTT
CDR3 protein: CASSDGASGSDTQYF

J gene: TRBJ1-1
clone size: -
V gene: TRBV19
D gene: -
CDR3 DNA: TGTGCCAGTAGTATAGTCCCCCGTTGGATAATCTTT
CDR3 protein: CASSIVPRWIIF

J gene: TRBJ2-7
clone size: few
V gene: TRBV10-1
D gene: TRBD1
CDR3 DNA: TGCGCCAGCAGTGAGCCCGGGACAGGGGGCCCCAACCGGTACTTC
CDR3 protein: CASSEPGTGGPNRYF

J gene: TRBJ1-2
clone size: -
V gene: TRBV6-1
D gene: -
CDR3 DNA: TGTGCCAGCAGTGGGTTTTCGGGGCCCCACTATGGCTACACCTTC
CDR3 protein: CASSGFSGPHYGYTF

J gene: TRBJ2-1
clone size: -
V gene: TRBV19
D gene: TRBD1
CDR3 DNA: TGTGCCAGTAGCCCCGACAGGGGGCGGTATGAGCAGTTCTTC
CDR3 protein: CASSPDRGRYEQFF

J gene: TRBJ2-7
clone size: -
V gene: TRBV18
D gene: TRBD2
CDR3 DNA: TGTGCCAGCTCCCGGACTAGTAGGCGCGAGCAGTACTTC
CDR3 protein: CASSRTSRREQYF

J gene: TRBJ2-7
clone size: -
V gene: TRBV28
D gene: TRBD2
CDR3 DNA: TGTGCCACCCGGCGGGAGGGATACGAGCAGTACTTC
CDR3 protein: CATRREGYEQYF

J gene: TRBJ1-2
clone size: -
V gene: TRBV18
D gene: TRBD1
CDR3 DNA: TGTGCCAGCTCACCCCCCGGGACAGTTGCTTACTATGGCTACACCTTC
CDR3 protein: CASSPPGTVAYYGYTF

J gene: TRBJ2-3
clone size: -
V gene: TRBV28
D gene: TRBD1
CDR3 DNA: TGTGCCAGCAGTTTAGTTGGTACAGGGGTTTCAGATACGCAGTATTTT
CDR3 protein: CASSLVGTGVSDTQYF

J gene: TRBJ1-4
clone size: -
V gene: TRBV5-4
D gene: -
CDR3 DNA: TGTGCCAGCAGCCAAGGGCAGGGGTACGGAACTAATGAAAAACTGTTTTTT
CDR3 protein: CASSQGQGYGTNEKLFF

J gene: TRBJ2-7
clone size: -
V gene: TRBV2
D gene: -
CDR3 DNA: TGTGCCAGCAGCGAACCTTTCTCCTACGAGCAGTACTTC
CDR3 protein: CASSEPFSYEQYF

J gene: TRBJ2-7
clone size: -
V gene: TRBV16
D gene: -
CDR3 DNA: TGTGCCAGCAGCCCCCGAGTGGGGGCCTACGAGCAGTACTTC
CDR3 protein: CASSPRVGAYEQYF

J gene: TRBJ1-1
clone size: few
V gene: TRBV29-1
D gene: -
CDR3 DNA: TGCAGCGTTGAAGACTCCGACACGACTGAAGCTTTCTTT
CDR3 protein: CSVEDSDTTEAFF

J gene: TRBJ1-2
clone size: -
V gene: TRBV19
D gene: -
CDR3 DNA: TGTGCCAGTAGTATAACAGGGTTAGGTGGTGGCTACACCTTC
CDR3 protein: CASSITGLGGGYTF

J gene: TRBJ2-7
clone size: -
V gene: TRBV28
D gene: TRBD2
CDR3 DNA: TGTGCCAGCAGTTTAGTATACCTAGCGGGAGGGCCTAGCTCCTACGAGCAGTACTTC
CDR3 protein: CASSLVYLAGGPSSYEQYF

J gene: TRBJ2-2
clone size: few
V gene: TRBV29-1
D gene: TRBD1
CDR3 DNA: TGCAGCGTTGCACTCAACAGGGGTGGGACCGGGGAGCTGTTTTTT
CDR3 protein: CSVALNRGGTGELFF

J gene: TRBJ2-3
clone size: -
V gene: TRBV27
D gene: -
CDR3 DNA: TGTGCCAGCAGTTTAAGTATAGGGCCAGATACGCAGTATTTT
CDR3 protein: CASSLSIGPDTQYF

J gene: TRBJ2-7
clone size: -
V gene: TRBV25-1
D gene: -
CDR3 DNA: TGTGCCAGCAGTCCCATATCTTCCGGGAACCCCTACGAGCAGTACTTC
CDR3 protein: CASSPISSGNPYEQYF

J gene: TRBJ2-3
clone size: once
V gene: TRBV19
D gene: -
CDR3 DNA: TGTGCCAGTACCCCCTCCCGTGGCAGCTTCTTATCGCAGTATTTT
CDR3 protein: CASTPSRGSFLSQYF

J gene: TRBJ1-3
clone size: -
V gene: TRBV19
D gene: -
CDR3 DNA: TGTGCCAGTAGTGCTTGGGACATTCGCTCTGGAAACACCATATATTTT
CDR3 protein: CASSAWDIRSGNTIYF

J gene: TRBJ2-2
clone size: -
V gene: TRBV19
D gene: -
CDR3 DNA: TGTGCCAGTAGTATCAGGGGGGGGACCGGGGAGCTGTTTTTT
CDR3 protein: CASSIRGGTGELFF

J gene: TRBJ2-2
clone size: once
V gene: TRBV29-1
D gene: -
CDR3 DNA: TGCAGCGTTGAGTTCGCCGGGGAGCTGTTTTTT
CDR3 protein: CSVEFAGELFF

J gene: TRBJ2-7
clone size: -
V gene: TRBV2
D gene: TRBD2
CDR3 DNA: TGTGCCAGCAGTTTCGAAGCGGGGGGAAAGGTGGCCTACGAGCAGTACTTC
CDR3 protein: CASSFEAGGKVAYEQYF

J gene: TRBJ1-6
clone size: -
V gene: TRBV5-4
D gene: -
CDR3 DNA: TGTGCCAGCAGCTTGGTGGGGGCCGCGGCTGTTTCACCCCTCCACTTT
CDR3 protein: CASSLVGAAAVSPLHF

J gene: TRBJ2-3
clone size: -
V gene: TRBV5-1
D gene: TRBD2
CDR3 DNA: TGCGCCAGCAGCTTGGGAACTAGCGGCCGCACAGATACGCAGTATTTT
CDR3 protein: CASSLGTSGRTDTQYF

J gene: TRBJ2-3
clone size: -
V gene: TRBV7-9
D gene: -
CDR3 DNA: TGTGCCAGCACCCTGGGCAAGATCGCAGATACGCAGTATTTT
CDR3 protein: CASTLGKIADTQYF

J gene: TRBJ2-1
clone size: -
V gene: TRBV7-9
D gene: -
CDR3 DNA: TGTGCCAGCAGCCCTCCCGGGAGCTCCTACAATGAGCAGTTCTTC
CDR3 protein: CASSPPGSSYNEQFF

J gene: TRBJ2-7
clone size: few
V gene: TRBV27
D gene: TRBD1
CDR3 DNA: TGTGCCAGCAGTCCCCAGGGGAGACAGGGATACGAGCAGTACTTC
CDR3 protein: CASSPQGRQGYEQYF